The rows below give T cell receptor beta chains drawn from one sample of a study of T cell repertoires in cytomegalovirus infection. TCRdb re-called the reads with MiXCR, one entry per CDR3 protein. The sample lists a few hundred thousand distinct CDR3 sequences, approximately 15% occurring once. The specimen was CD8+ T cells from PBMCs. Receptor source: a human donor in good health (CMV status not recorded). Some clones in this sample may be carry-over from other donors' samples. Both conserved end residues are part of each CDR3. The order of the fields is V gene, J gene, D gene, clone size, CDR3 protein, CDR3 DNA. A D gene is named only where the DNA matches it firmly. Rows give clone size only sometimes, using once, few, many, or a class for an expanded clone.

V gene: TRBV7-2
J gene: TRBJ2-7
D gene: -
clone size: many
CDR3 protein: CASSWKEPGHGYEQYF
CDR3 DNA: TGTGCCAGCAGCTGGAAAGAGCCGGGACACGGGTACGAGCAGTACTTC

V gene: TRBV6-1
J gene: TRBJ1-2
D gene: TRBD1
clone size: many
CDR3 protein: CASSAGTGAGYTF
CDR3 DNA: TGTGCCAGCAGTGCTGGGACAGGGGCCGGCTACACCTTC

V gene: TRBV7-9
J gene: TRBJ2-7
D gene: TRBD1
clone size: few
CDR3 protein: CASSPPGQGRNEQYF
CDR3 DNA: TGTGCCAGCAGCCCACCGGGACAGGGGAGGAACGAGCAGTACTTC

V gene: TRBV7-2
J gene: TRBJ2-1
D gene: -
clone size: many
CDR3 protein: CASSLGGEQFF
CDR3 DNA: TGTGCCAGCAGCTTAGGAGGTGAGCAGTTCTTC

V gene: TRBV6-2/TRBV6-3
J gene: TRBJ1-1
D gene: TRBD1
clone size: many
CDR3 protein: CASSSGQALRNTEAFF
CDR3 DNA: TGTGCCAGCAGTTCCGGACAGGCGCTTCGAAACACTGAAGCTTTCTTT

V gene: TRBV7-9
J gene: TRBJ1-1
D gene: -
clone size: -
CDR3 protein: CASSSASEAFF
CDR3 DNA: TGTGCCAGCAGCTCAGCCTCGGAAGCTTTCTTT

V gene: TRBV6-5
J gene: TRBJ1-4
D gene: -
clone size: -
CDR3 protein: CASSYSIYGAEKLFF
CDR3 DNA: TGTGCCAGCAGTTACTCGATCTACGGGGCTGAAAAACTGTTTTTT

V gene: TRBV5-6
J gene: TRBJ2-6
D gene: TRBD1
clone size: -
CDR3 protein: CASSRGQGAQTGANVLTF
CDR3 DNA: TGTGCCAGCAGCAGGGGACAGGGGGCGCAAACTGGGGCCAACGTCCTGACTTTC

V gene: TRBV15
J gene: TRBJ1-6
D gene: TRBD1
clone size: few
CDR3 protein: CATSRTWDSYNSPLHF
CDR3 DNA: TGTGCCACCAGCAGAACTTGGGACAGCTACAATTCACCCCTCCACTTT

V gene: TRBV6-1
J gene: TRBJ1-2
D gene: -
clone size: -
CDR3 protein: CASSEAAEYGYTF
CDR3 DNA: TGTGCCAGCAGTGAAGCTGCGGAATATGGCTACACCTTC

V gene: TRBV15
J gene: TRBJ2-3
D gene: -
clone size: few
CDR3 protein: CATSREEDTQYF
CDR3 DNA: TGTGCCACCAGCAGAGAAGAGGACACGCAGTATTTT

V gene: TRBV27
J gene: TRBJ1-5
D gene: -
clone size: few
CDR3 protein: CASSLSLLSPQHF
CDR3 DNA: TGTGCCAGCAGTTTATCTCTCTTGTCGCCCCAGCATTTT

V gene: TRBV7-9
J gene: TRBJ1-2
D gene: -
clone size: -
CDR3 protein: CASSFPGVGYGYTF
CDR3 DNA: TGTGCCAGCAGCTTTCCGGGGGTCGGGTATGGCTACACCTTC

V gene: TRBV7-8
J gene: TRBJ2-3
D gene: -
clone size: many
CDR3 protein: CASSAGASPDTQYF
CDR3 DNA: TGTGCCAGCAGCGCAGGGGCGTCCCCAGATACGCAGTATTTT

V gene: TRBV9
J gene: TRBJ1-4
D gene: -
clone size: few
CDR3 protein: CASSPPGGEEKLFF
CDR3 DNA: TGTGCCAGCAGCCCCCCGGGGGGCGAGGAAAAACTGTTTTTT

V gene: TRBV4-1
J gene: TRBJ2-1
D gene: TRBD1
clone size: few
CDR3 protein: CASSLQGDGLNEQFF
CDR3 DNA: TGCGCCAGCAGCCTCCAGGGGGATGGACTCAATGAGCAGTTCTTC

V gene: TRBV12-3/TRBV12-4
J gene: TRBJ1-2
D gene: -
clone size: many
CDR3 protein: CASRSKTVGRGPIRGYTF
CDR3 DNA: TGTGCCAGCAGATCCAAAACCGTCGGACGGGGCCCAATTCGGGGCTACACCTTC

V gene: TRBV3-1
J gene: TRBJ1-1
D gene: -
clone size: few
CDR3 protein: CASSQSGGGEAFF
CDR3 DNA: TGTGCCAGCAGCCAAAGCGGGGGCGGTGAAGCTTTCTTT

V gene: TRBV19
J gene: TRBJ2-1
D gene: -
clone size: -
CDR3 protein: CASSIVRRSYNEQFF
CDR3 DNA: TGTGCCAGTAGTATAGTCCGACGATCCTACAATGAGCAGTTCTTC

V gene: TRBV2
J gene: TRBJ2-2
D gene: -
clone size: few
CDR3 protein: CASSSRQPTGGELFF
CDR3 DNA: TGTGCCAGCAGTTCCCGACAGCCTACGGGCGGGGAGCTGTTTTTT

V gene: TRBV5-4
J gene: TRBJ2-3
D gene: TRBD2
clone size: -
CDR3 protein: CASSSGTYTDTQYF
CDR3 DNA: TGTGCCAGCAGCAGCGGGACTTACACAGATACGCAGTATTTT

V gene: TRBV20-1
J gene: TRBJ2-3
D gene: -
clone size: many
CDR3 protein: CSARETGYFTDTQYF
CDR3 DNA: TGCAGTGCTAGAGAAACAGGTTATTTCACAGATACGCAGTATTTT

V gene: TRBV4-3
J gene: TRBJ1-5
D gene: -
clone size: few
CDR3 protein: CASSQDWRANQPQHF
CDR3 DNA: TGCGCCAGCAGCCAAGATTGGCGCGCCAATCAGCCCCAGCATTTT

V gene: TRBV7-9
J gene: TRBJ2-3
D gene: -
clone size: -
CDR3 protein: CASSFFSHLQGYLTDTQYF
CDR3 DNA: TGTGCCAGCAGCTTTTTCTCCCACTTACAGGGCTATCTCACAGATACGCAGTATTTT

V gene: TRBV4-1
J gene: TRBJ2-7
D gene: TRBD2
clone size: -
CDR3 protein: CASSQSGGYAYEQYF
CDR3 DNA: TGCGCCAGCAGCCAAAGCGGGGGCTACGCCTACGAGCAGTACTTC

V gene: TRBV25-1
J gene: TRBJ2-1
D gene: TRBD2
clone size: many
CDR3 protein: CASSGPQRLTSGGTYNEQFF
CDR3 DNA: TGTGCCAGCAGTGGGCCCCAGCGTTTGACTAGCGGGGGGACCTACAATGAGCAGTTCTTC

V gene: TRBV6-2/TRBV6-3
J gene: TRBJ2-7
D gene: -
clone size: few
CDR3 protein: CASSDTGTWTYEQYF
CDR3 DNA: TGTGCCAGCAGCGACACCGGGACATGGACCTACGAGCAGTACTTC

V gene: TRBV20-1
J gene: TRBJ2-1
D gene: TRBD2
clone size: -
CDR3 protein: CSAPDPGLASNEQFF
CDR3 DNA: TGCAGTGCTCCTGACCCCGGACTAGCGAGCAATGAGCAGTTCTTC

V gene: TRBV18
J gene: TRBJ2-1
D gene: -
clone size: few
CDR3 protein: CASSPPTFAYNEQFF
CDR3 DNA: TGTGCCAGCTCACCCCCAACGTTCGCCTACAATGAGCAGTTCTTC

V gene: TRBV4-3
J gene: TRBJ2-1
D gene: -
clone size: few
CDR3 protein: CASSQMTNYNEQFF
CDR3 DNA: TGCGCCAGCAGCCAAATGACAAACTACAATGAGCAGTTCTTC

V gene: TRBV6-5
J gene: TRBJ1-4
D gene: -
clone size: -
CDR3 protein: CASSRIRSKDEKLFF
CDR3 DNA: TGTGCCAGCAGTAGAATCAGGTCGAAGGATGAAAAACTGTTTTTT

V gene: TRBV7-9
J gene: TRBJ2-2
D gene: -
clone size: -
CDR3 protein: CASSPTGQPPSNTGELFF
CDR3 DNA: TGTGCCAGCAGCCCAACCGGACAGCCTCCCTCGAACACCGGGGAGCTGTTTTTT

V gene: TRBV15
J gene: TRBJ2-1
D gene: -
clone size: many
CDR3 protein: CATSRDYEQFF
CDR3 DNA: TGTGCCACCAGCAGAGATTATGAGCAGTTCTTC

V gene: TRBV20-1
J gene: TRBJ2-5
D gene: TRBD2
clone size: -
CDR3 protein: CSVRSGGETQYF
CDR3 DNA: TGCAGTGTTCGTAGCGGGGGGGAGACCCAGTACTTC

V gene: TRBV14
J gene: TRBJ2-7
D gene: -
clone size: many
CDR3 protein: CASSHSTRDSGISYEQYF
CDR3 DNA: TGTGCCAGCAGCCATAGTACTAGGGACTCCGGAATTTCCTACGAGCAGTACTTC

V gene: TRBV19
J gene: TRBJ2-1
D gene: TRBD2
clone size: few
CDR3 protein: CASSIENSGGPPYNEQFF
CDR3 DNA: TGTGCCAGTAGTATAGAGAATAGCGGGGGCCCACCATACAATGAGCAGTTCTTC

V gene: TRBV6-4
J gene: TRBJ2-7
D gene: TRBD1
clone size: -
CDR3 protein: CASRGSGTDLPYEQYF
CDR3 DNA: TGTGCCAGCAGGGGGAGTGGGACAGATCTCCCCTACGAGCAGTACTTC

V gene: TRBV2
J gene: TRBJ1-1
D gene: -
clone size: few
CDR3 protein: CASAGGREAFF
CDR3 DNA: TGTGCCAGCGCGGGGGGGCGTGAAGCTTTCTTT

V gene: TRBV6-2/TRBV6-3
J gene: TRBJ2-2
D gene: TRBD2
clone size: many
CDR3 protein: CASSNGLAGGVGFAGELFF
CDR3 DNA: TGTGCCAGCAGCAACGGGCTAGCGGGGGGCGTTGGATTCGCCGGGGAGCTGTTTTTT

V gene: TRBV7-8
J gene: TRBJ2-6
D gene: TRBD2
clone size: many
CDR3 protein: CASSLARGGTPSPGANVLTF
CDR3 DNA: TGTGCCAGCAGCTTAGCGCGGGGGGGGACCCCATCCCCTGGGGCCAACGTCCTGACTTTC

V gene: TRBV7-9
J gene: TRBJ1-4
D gene: -
clone size: few
CDR3 protein: CASSDRNRLGGARHEKLFF
CDR3 DNA: TGTGCCAGCAGCGACCGAAATCGGTTGGGGGGCGCACGGCATGAAAAACTGTTTTTT

V gene: TRBV7-9
J gene: TRBJ1-4
D gene: -
clone size: many
CDR3 protein: CASTVNEKLFF
CDR3 DNA: TGTGCCAGCACCGTAAATGAAAAACTGTTTTTT

V gene: TRBV6-2/TRBV6-3
J gene: TRBJ2-1
D gene: TRBD2
clone size: -
CDR3 protein: CASSTKTSGVIIDEQFF
CDR3 DNA: TGTGCCAGCAGTACAAAGACTAGCGGGGTCATTATCGATGAGCAGTTCTTC

V gene: TRBV29-1
J gene: TRBJ2-4
D gene: -
clone size: -
CDR3 protein: CSVAGPDGNIQYF
CDR3 DNA: TGCAGCGTCGCGGGGCCGGATGGGAACATTCAGTACTTC

V gene: TRBV20-1
J gene: TRBJ2-3
D gene: -
clone size: -
CDR3 protein: CSARDTHRDTGDTQYF
CDR3 DNA: TGCAGTGCTAGAGACACCCACCGGGACACTGGAGATACGCAGTATTTT